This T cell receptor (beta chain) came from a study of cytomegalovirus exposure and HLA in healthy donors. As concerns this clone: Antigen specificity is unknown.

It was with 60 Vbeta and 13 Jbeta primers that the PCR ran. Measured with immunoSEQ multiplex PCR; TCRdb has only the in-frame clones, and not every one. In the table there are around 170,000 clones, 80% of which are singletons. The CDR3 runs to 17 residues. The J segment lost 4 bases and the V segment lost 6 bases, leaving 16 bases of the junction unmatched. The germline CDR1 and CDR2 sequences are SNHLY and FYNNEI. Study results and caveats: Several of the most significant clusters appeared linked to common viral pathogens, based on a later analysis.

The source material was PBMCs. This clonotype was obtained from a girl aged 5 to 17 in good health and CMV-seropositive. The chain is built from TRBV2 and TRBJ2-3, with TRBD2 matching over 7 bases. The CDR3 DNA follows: TGTGCCAGCAGCGCGCTAAGCGCGGGAGTCCGGGCAGATACGCAGTATTTT. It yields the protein CASSALSAGVRADTQYF.